The 8 T cell receptor beta chains listed next were all sequenced from one sample in a study of graft-versus-host responses after intestinal transplantation. No antigen has been identified for these receptors. Here immunoSEQ multiplex PCR was the method, and the copy in TCRdb shows in-frame clones only, minus some. The sample contains roughly 100,000 clones, 93% of which appear only once. Sample: unstimulated CD8+ T cells sorted from spleen or lymph node cells, taken before intestinal transplant. The receptors derive from a human donor who received an intestinal transplant.

This chain links TRBV5-1 with TRBJ2-3; 12 bases match TRBD2. The CDR3 loop spans 18 amino acids. J gave up 0 bases and V 1 base, and 6 bases lay outside the gene matches. CDR1 SGHRS and CDR2 YFSETQ come from the germline V gene. The CDR3 coding sequence is TGCGCCAGCAGCTTGAGGCTAGCGGGGGGGCTCAGCACAGATACGCAGTATTTT. Its translation: CASSLRLAGGLSTDTQYF.

V gene TRBV4-1 combines with J gene TRBJ2-5; D perhaps matches TRBD2 (5 bases). The V end was cut by 1 base, the J end by 5 bases, with 5 bases between. Germline loops: CDR1 MGHRA, CDR2 YSYEKL. The CDR3 has 12 residues. Here the CDR3 DNA reads TGCGCCAGCAGCCAAGGCGGGGAGACCCAGTACTTC. Encoded protein: CASSQGGETQYF.

V is TRBV11-1 and J is TRBJ2-1; a possible D gene is TRBD1 (6 bases). Germline V gives CDR1 SGHAT, CDR2 FQDESV (reference sequence). Trimming removed 0 bases at V and 0 bases at J, with 12 bases between. This CDR3 is 17 amino acids long. The DNA for the CDR3 is TGTGCCAGCAGCTTAGCGCTACAGGGCAGCTCCTACAATGAGCAGTTCTTC. Protein sequence: CASSLALQGSSYNEQFF.

The chain's CDR3 is CASSTGRSSYEQYF. Here the CDR3 DNA reads TGTGCCAGCAGCACGGGACGAAGCTCCTACGAGCAGTACTTC. The genes are TRBV7-2 and TRBJ2-7; the D gene could be TRBD1 or TRBD2 (5 bases each). V was shortened by 5 bases and J by 0 bases, with 11 bases between the two germline ends. Germline V gene lookup returns CDR1 SGHTA and CDR2 FQGNSA. This CDR3 has 14 residues.

The V gene is TRBV11-2, the J gene TRBJ1-5, with D hard to call. The V gene lost 0 bases and the J gene lost 0 bases, with 12 bases spanning the gap. Germline V gene sequence: CDR1 SGHAT, CDR2 FQNNGV. The CDR3 totals 17 residues. CDR3 sequence: CASSLDNPVYSNQPQHF. The CDR3 DNA is TGTGCCAGCAGCTTAGATAACCCCGTCTATAGCAATCAGCCCCAGCATTTT. The full variable domain, rest sourced from reference TRBV11-2 and TRBJ1-5, is EAGVAQSPRYKIIEKRQSVAFWCNPISGHATLYWYQQILGQGPKLLIQFQNNGVVDDSQLPKDRFSAERLKGVDSTLKIQPAKLEDSAVYLCASSLDNPVYSNQPQHFGDGTRLSIL.

The rearrangement uses TRBV4-2 and TRBJ1-2; the match to TRBD1 covers 10 bases. Germline CDR1 is LGHNA and CDR2 is YNFKEQ. The CDR3 spans 15 residues. The V gene end was trimmed by 4 bases and the J gene end by 3 bases; junction bases not matched to a gene: 5. The DNA of the CDR3 is TGTGCCAGCAGCCCTTGGACAGGGGGTGACTATGGCTACACCTTC. Translated: CASSPWTGGDYGYTF.

V usage is TRBV6-5 and J usage is TRBJ2-3; D call uncertain. Germline CDR1 is MNHEY and CDR2 is SVGAGI. The CDR3 extends over 13 amino acids. V was trimmed by 4 bases and J by 2 bases, leaving 7 bases between them. The CDR3 nucleotides read TGTGCCAGCAGTTTGGACCACACAGATACGCAGTATTTT. It translates to CASSLDHTDTQYF.

The chain joins TRBV30 to TRBJ2-3; D unclear. CDR3 length: 16 residues. Trimming left V 3 bases short and J 4 bases short, with 20 bases between. The V gene's germline CDR1 is GTSNPN and CDR2 SVGIG (reference sequence). CDR3 sequence (DNA): TGTGCCTGGAGAGAGCAACGACTGCGATTGGCAGATACGCAGTATTTT. Its protein product is CAWREQRLRLADTQYF.